The present T cell receptor beta chain was sequenced within a study of blood T cell repertoires in COVID-19 (dated by TCRdb to the early 2020s). As for the study more broadly: Samples from collaborators originated in the United States, Italy and Spain and spanned both the acute and convalescent phases of COVID-19. Samples were obtained from the ongoing ImmuneRACE study (first 160 participants) and from 1,200 or so subjects provided by 6 global collaborators. Where available, HLA class I and class II types were taken from metadata supplied by the sample provider and were not determined by assay-based typing. Deeply sampled blood TCRbeta repertoires from subjects exposed to, actively infected with, or recovered from COVID-19 were included in the dataset. Nearly every sample came with metadata listing a de-identified subject ID, COVID-19 status, age in years and sex. The material from the prospective study consisted of cDNA or gDNA derived from T cells, B-cell-depleted T cells, or PBMCs. The repertoires were made available in a free public database intended to serve as a resource for research on the immune response to SARS-CoV-2. General conclusions and limits of the study: The quantity of clinical and demographic metadata differed by source and by participant and was supplied without curation.

Participants in the prospective study were aged roughly 18 to 100 years, lived in over 20 United States geographic areas, and enrolled through a virtual design. To assign participants to cohorts, the prospective study relied on clinical history that participants themselves reported in a screening survey and a study questionnaire. In the prospective study, mobile phlebotomists collected whole blood, serum and a nasopharyngeal or oropharyngeal swab from each participant. Prospective study participants could optionally give additional blood draws and questionnaires over an approximately 2-month period. Prospective study blood samples were shipped either frozen or at room temperature before DNA extraction. TCRbeta CDR3 regions were amplified from genomic DNA using the immunoSEQ Assay, a bias-controlled multiplex PCR. In the authors' own workflow: Nucleated cell counts per sample were estimated from amplification of reference gene primers within the assay. To quantify the absolute abundance of each unique TCRbeta CDR3 rearrangement, sequence reads were collapsed and filtered. For each sample, productive Simpson clonality was calculated as the square root of Simpson's diversity index over productive rearrangements. Not all clones reach the TCRdb copy of this immuneACCESS table, which keeps in-frame sequences only. Checked studies attribute under half of the gap to unresolved V genes and leave the rest unexplained. D and trimming come from the DNA, and the V and J calls and clone size come from that table. Across this sample there are some 380,000 clones, with over 75% seen only once. The top ten hold roughly 1.9% of the sample.

Regarding this clone: This clone's antigen is unknown. No per-base quality is available; no much larger clone lies one base away.

This sequence originates from a woman aged 35 to 49 with acute COVID-19. The sequenced sample consisted of PBMCs or T cells enriched from blood (not recorded which).

Here the CDR3 is given as CASSQDHRAHEQYF. The DNA sequence is as follows: TGCGCCAGCAGCCAAGACCACAGGGCCCACGAGCAGTACTTC. The sequence is built from TRBV4-1 and TRBJ2-7, with TRBD1 perhaps the D gene, on 6 matching bases. From its cysteine to its phenylalanine, the CDR3 spans 14 amino acids. Only the CDR3 part of the read is kept: 42 bases, read in frame from the first base. V gives up 0 bases and J gives up 5 bases, and the segment between their germline ends measures 11 bases. The germline V gene specifies MGHRA as CDR1 and YSYEKL as CDR2.